This TCR beta chain was found in a study of T cell repertoires in cytomegalovirus infection. Overall study: It can be stated that public TCR beta signatures indicated CMV infection as well as a matching HLA type.

Trimming cost V 5 bases and J 2 bases; bases outside gene matches: 7. The V gene's germline CDR1 is SGHTA and CDR2 FQGNSA. This CDR3 region has 17 residues. Broader study findings: Using cumulative public TCR beta family frequency, the authors identified those who carried CMV together with the relevant HLA. HLA-C-restricted CMV clonotypes gave the most frequent clonotype in two of eight donors.

This clonotype came up many times. What it binds is unknown. From the reads, TCRdb called clonotypes with MiXCR, one entry per CDR3 protein. This table has 150,000 to 200,000 distinct CDR3 sequences, about 21% appearing once. This sequence joins TRBV7-2 and TRBJ2-3, with 13 bases identical to TRBD2. The receptor was derived from a human donor in good health (CMV status not recorded). Some clones in this sample may be carry-over from other donors' samples. Sequencing was performed on PBMCs. The CDR3 nucleotides read TGTGCCAGCAGCATCACCGGGACTAGCGGGGACACAGATACGCAGTATTTT. Its protein product is CASSITGTSGDTDTQYF.